The 30 T cell receptor beta chains in this list originate from one sample, sequenced in a study of response to subunit inactivated influenza vaccine. TCRdb reprocessed the RT-PCR reads with MiXCR, giving one entry per CDR3 protein. The sample yields fewer than 700,000 distinct CDR3 sequences, roughly 13% seen once. The material was PBMCs from blood, obtained about 6 weeks after vaccination. The receptors shown here come from a man between 45 and 60 years old who received an inactivated influenza vaccine.

In the case of this clonotype: A much bigger clone sits one base away, suggesting this may be a read error. The chain couples TRBV20-1 to TRBJ2-7, with TRBD2 matching 11 bases. V lost 7 bases, J lost 5 bases, and 10 bases stayed unmatched. The CDR3 consists of 14 residues. The V gene's germline CDR1 is DFQATT and CDR2 SNEGSKA (reference sequence). CDR3 DNA sequence: TGCAGTGTTGTACTAGCGGGGGCGACCCACGAGCAGTACTTC. This encodes CSVVLAGATHEQYF.

A few counts support this clonotype. This chain joins TRBV7-8 and TRBJ2-1, with 8 bases fitting TRBD1. Trimming cost V 5 bases and J 2 bases; bases outside gene matches: 8. CDR3 size: 16 residues. Germline CDR1 and CDR2: SGHVS and FQNEAQ. CDR3 in amino acids: CASSQGRDRPYNEQFF. CDR3 nucleotides: TGTGCCAGCAGCCAGGGTAGGGACAGGCCCTACAATGAGCAGTTCTTC.

The sample holds a few counts of this clonotype. The genes are TRBV7-3 and TRBJ2-1; D is unresolved. Germline loops: CDR1 SGHTA, CDR2 FQGTGA. The V and J ends lost 0 bases and 2 bases respectively, with 8 bases between them. The CDR3 extends over 15 amino acids. The CDR3 reads CASSLTPATYNEQFF. The CDR3 DNA is TGTGCCAGCAGCTTAACTCCAGCGACCTACAATGAGCAGTTCTTC.

Only a few counts were recorded for this clonotype. J is TRBJ2-5 and V is TRBV11-2; D remains ambiguous. Germline values: CDR1 SGHAT, CDR2 FQNNGV. V was cut by 3 bases and J by 6 bases, with 11 bases left in between. The CDR3 extends over 13 amino acids. The CDR3 region is CASSFLDGKTQYF. The CDR3 bases are TGTGCCAGCAGCTTCCTCGATGGGAAGACCCAGTACTTC.

Only a few counts were recorded for this clonotype. The chain is built from TRBV10-3 and TRBJ2-1; 8 bases agree with TRBD2. Germline V lookup: CDR1 ENHRY, CDR2 SYGVKD. Trimming cost V 5 bases and J 4 bases; bases outside gene matches: 10. The CDR3 has 16 amino acids. CDR3 sequence (DNA): TGTGCCATCAGTTTTACTAGCGGATACCGATACAATGAGCAGTTCTTC. It yields the protein CAISFTSGYRYNEQFF.

This clonotype was found many times. The CDR3 nucleotides are TGCGCCAGCAGCTTTTTTGAGGGATACGAGCAGTACTTC. Protein sequence: CASSFFEGYEQYF. This chain uses TRBV5-1 with TRBJ2-7, with TRBD2 as a possible D gene (5 bases). Trimming pared 2 bases from V and 4 bases from J, leaving 10 bases between. Germline loops: CDR1 SGHRS, CDR2 YFSETQ. The CDR3 runs 13 residues.

The rearrangement links TRBV5-1 to TRBJ2-7; TRBD2 agrees at 8 bases. Germline CDR1 SGHRS, CDR2 YFSETQ. The CDR3 spans 14 residues. V trimming: 0 bases; J trimming: 7 bases; junction bases outside the gene matches: 6. This chain's CDR3 is CASSLAQGTSEQYF. Written as DNA, the CDR3 is TGCGCCAGCAGCTTGGCCCAGGGGACTAGTGAGCAGTACTTC.

This clonotype was counted a few times. The V gene is TRBV10-3, the J gene TRBJ2-1; 16 bases agree with TRBD2. Germline V CDR1 and CDR2: ENHRY, SYGVKD. The CDR3 runs 20 residues. Losses at the gene ends were 0 bases for V and 7 bases for J; bases not matched to a gene: 12. CDR3 protein: CAISESARGTSGGAGNEQFF. DNA of the CDR3: TGTGCCATCAGTGAGTCGGCGCGTGGGACTAGCGGGGGGGCCGGTAATGAGCAGTTCTTC.

The V gene is TRBV27, the J gene TRBJ2-7; 10 nucleotides align to TRBD1. The CDR3 covers 15 residues. Germline V gene data show CDR1 as MNHEY and CDR2 as SMNVEV (reference sequence). J gave up 2 bases and V 5 bases, and 6 bases lay outside the gene matches. CDR3 nucleotide sequence: TGTGCCAGCAGTCCACGACAGGGGGCCACCTACGAGCAGTACTTC. Its protein product is CASSPRQGATYEQYF.

This chain uses TRBV3-1 with TRBJ2-1, with 8 bases that match TRBD2. V lost 4 bases and J lost 7; bases outside the gene matches: 12. The germline gives CDR1 LGHDT, CDR2 YNNKEL (reference sequence). CDR3 size: 16 residues. The CDR3 coding sequence is TGTGCCAGCAGCCCCCAAGGGGGACTAGTGATGAATGAGCAGTTCTTC. This sequence encodes CASSPQGGLVMNEQFF.

This clonotype was observed a handful of times. The rearrangement joins TRBV7-9 to TRBJ2-7; 8 nucleotides align to TRBD1. The junction had 9 bases not matched to a gene; V was cut back by 8 bases and J by 3 bases. The CDR3 loop spans 14 amino acids. Germline lookup yields CDR1 SEHNR and CDR2 FQNEAQ (reference sequence). In DNA, the CDR3 is TGTGCCAGCTGTTCGGGGGACAGGAGCTACGAGCAGTACTTC. Translation gives CASCSGDRSYEQYF.

The chain couples TRBV25-1 to TRBJ1-6; perhaps TRBD1 as D (6 bases). Trimming took off 7 bases at V and 9 bases at J, with 13 bases between the two ends. Germline loops: CDR1 MGHDK, CDR2 SYGVNS. The CDR3 has 13 residues. CDR3 in DNA: TGTGCCAGCACTGGGGGCGGAGGTTCACCCCTCCACTTT. This translates into CASTGGGGSPLHF. The full variable domain, in which reference TRBV25-1 and TRBJ1-6 provide the parts outside the CDR3, is EADIYQTPRYLVIGTGKKITLECSQTMGHDKMYWYQQDPGMELHLIHYSYGVNSTEKGDLSSESTVSRIRTEHFPLTLESARPSHTSQYLCASTGGGGSPLHFGNGTRLTVT.

This clonotype turned up a few times. Here the CDR3 DNA reads TGTGCCAGCACCACAATGGGGCGGTTTTCCTACAATGAGCAGTTCTTC. Protein sequence: CASTTMGRFSYNEQFF. The chain joins TRBV6-1 to TRBJ2-1; a possible D gene is TRBD1 (5 bases). The CDR3 has 16 amino acids. Germline V gene data show CDR1 as MNHNS and CDR2 as SASEGT. V was shortened by 7 bases and J by 1 base, with 17 bases between the two germline ends.

In regard to this clonotype: A read error may account for a junction end that differs from germline. The V call is TRBV20-1, the J call TRBJ1-1; no clear D. The germline V gene has CDR1 DFQATT and CDR2 SNEGSKA (reference sequence). This CDR3 has 14 residues. CDR3 amino acids: CSARDGSVNTEAFF. CDR3 in DNA: TGCAGTGCTAGAGATGGGTCAGTGAACACTGAAGCTTTTTTT.

The chain recombines TRBV20-1 with TRBJ2-7; no clear D. The CDR3 runs to 17 residues. Trimming stripped 5 bases from V and 0 bases from J, with 23 bases between. CDR1 is DFQATT, CDR2 SNEGSKA, per germline (reference sequence). CDR3 nucleotide sequence: TGCAGTGCTTGGGGTGAAAGAGGAACTTTGAGCTCCTACGAGCAGTACTTC. It is translated as CSAWGERGTLSSYEQYF.

There are many counts of this clonotype. Possible read error: a much larger clone is one base away. The chain has TRBV7-9 and TRBJ2-7; the D is unclear. The length of the CDR3 is 12 residues. The V gene's germline CDR1 is SEHNR and CDR2 FQNEAQ (reference sequence). With 3 bases removed from V and 3 bases from J, the gap between germline ends came to 6 bases. The CDR3: CASSFDGYEQYF. As DNA, the CDR3 is TGTGCCAGCAGCTTCGACGGCTACGAGCAGTACTTC.

The V and J genes are TRBV27 and TRBJ1-1; 9 nucleotides agree with TRBD1. The V segment lost 5 bases and the J segment 10 bases; nucleotides outside the gene matches: 11. Germline loops: CDR1 MNHEY, CDR2 SMNVEV (reference sequence). The CDR3 has 14 residues. CDR3 DNA sequence: TGTGCCAGCAGTAGTCGACAGGGGGGTTTGGGAGCTTTCTTT. This sequence encodes CASSSRQGGLGAFF.

Only a few counts were recorded for this clonotype. The chain has TRBV10-3 and TRBJ1-5; D is uncertain. This CDR3 is built from 11 residues. Trimming pared 10 bases from V and 6 bases from J, leaving 10 bases between. Germline V gene sequence: CDR1 ENHRY, CDR2 SYGVKD. The CDR3 DNA follows: TGTGCCACCGGGCTCGGTCAGCCCCAGCATTTT. This encodes CATGLGQPQHF.

The V gene is TRBV14, the J gene TRBJ2-5; D possibly corresponds to TRBD2 (5 bases). Germline V gene sequence: CDR1 SGHDN, CDR2 FVKESK. This CDR3 is built from 13 residues. Trimming took 1 base from V and 7 from J, leaving 10 bases between them. As DNA, the CDR3 is TGTGCCAGCAGCCAAGCTGGACTCCGGACCCAGTACTTC. It codes for CASSQAGLRTQYF.

This clonotype came up many times. The chain uses TRBV12-3 or TRBV12-4 and TRBJ2-2; TRBD2 matches at 7 bases. Trimming at V came to 10 bases and at J to 8 bases, leaving 13 bases not matched to a gene. The CDR3 is 14 residues long. This CDR3 reads CAIQLTGGSGELFF. The CDR3 nucleotides are TGTGCCATCCAACTCACGGGAGGCAGTGGGGAGCTGTTTTTT.

This clonotype was found a few times. The gene calls are TRBV7-2 and TRBJ1-2, with 7 bases fitting TRBD1. The CDR3 has 16 residues. After removal of 5 bases from V and 4 bases from J, the junction contained 13 bases not matched to a gene. Looked up from germline, CDR1 is SGHTA and CDR2 is FQGNSA. CDR3 bases: TGTGCCAGCAGCGCTAAGACAGGGCGTCTTCTCTATGGCTACACCTTC. Translating it yields CASSAKTGRLLYGYTF.

This clonotype was observed a single time. Being one base from a much bigger clone, this may be a read error. The V call is TRBV20-1, the J call TRBJ1-1, with D possibly matching TRBD1 (5 bases). Germline lookup yields CDR1 DFQATT and CDR2 SNEGSKA (reference sequence). Trimming took off 3 bases at V and 1 base at J, with 6 bases between the two ends. The CDR3 contains 12 residues. The CDR3 is CSARTANTEAFF. In DNA, the CDR3 is TGCAGTGCTAGGACAGCGAACACTGAAGCTTTCTTT.

The table lists this clonotype with many counts. V gene TRBV18 combines with J gene TRBJ2-7; D is uncertain. With 0 bases removed from V and 3 bases from J, the gap between germline ends came to 6 bases. This CDR3 contains 13 residues. The germline CDR1 and CDR2 sequences are KGHSH and LQKENI. CDR3 DNA: TGTGCCAGCTCACCACCGTACAGCTACGAGCAGTACTTC. Translating gives CASSPPYSYEQYF.

This clonotype showed up many times. The chain couples TRBV7-9 to TRBJ1-2, with D hard to call. Germline V lookup: CDR1 SEHNR, CDR2 FQNEAQ (reference sequence). The CDR3 is made up of 11 amino acids. V was pared by 7 bases and J by 3 bases, with 6 bases between. The CDR3 coding sequence is TGTGCCAGCACCCCGGACTATGGCTACACCTTC. Translated: CASTPDYGYTF.

In this sample, this clonotype turned up many times. This CDR3 reads CSAREGWSTEAFF. In DNA, the CDR3 is TGCAGTGCTAGAGAGGGGTGGAGCACTGAAGCTTTCTTT. This sequence joins TRBV20-1 and TRBJ1-1, with D uncertain. Trimming took off 0 bases at V and 4 bases at J, with 9 bases between the two ends. Germline loops: CDR1 DFQATT, CDR2 SNEGSKA (reference sequence). The CDR3 has 13 amino acids.

This clonotype came up many times. The chain carries TRBV12-3 or TRBV12-4 and TRBJ2-7; weak D call: TRBD1 (5 bases). This CDR3 is built from 14 residues. V gave up 1 base and J gave up 6 bases, with 13 bases separating them. The CDR3 sequence is CASSLVSQGPEQYF. The DNA of the CDR3 is TGTGCCAGCAGTTTAGTATCCCAGGGTCCCGAGCAGTACTTC.

This chain connects TRBV14 to TRBJ1-1, with D uncertain. From germline, CDR1 is SGHDN and CDR2 FVKESK. The V end was cut by 4 bases, the J end by 2 bases, with 14 bases between. This CDR3 has 15 residues. The CDR3 loop is CASSPGPIRNTEAFF. DNA of the CDR3: TGTGCCAGCAGCCCCGGGCCGATAAGAAACACTGAAGCTTTCTTT. The full variable domain, with the rest looked up from reference TRBV14 and TRBJ1-1, is EAGVTQFPSHSVIEKGQTVTLRCDPISGHDNLYWYRRVMGKEIKFLLHFVKESKQDESGMPNNRFLAERTGGTYSTLKVQPAELEDSGVYFCASSPGPIRNTEAFFGQGTRLTVV.

The V gene is TRBV5-1, the J gene TRBJ2-5; D ambiguous. The CDR3 consists of 14 residues. V lost 4 bases to trimming and J lost 2 bases, with 12 bases between them. Germline V gene sequence: CDR1 SGHRS, CDR2 YFSETQ. In DNA form, the CDR3 reads TGCGCCAGCAGCCTCCGGTGGGCGCAAGAGACCCAGTACTTC. It is translated as CASSLRWAQETQYF.

V gene TRBV7-6 combines with J gene TRBJ2-7; D is possibly TRBD2 (6 bases). The CDR3 runs to 15 residues. The V end was cut by 1 base, the J end by 5 bases, with 15 bases between. Germline CDR1 SGHVS, CDR2 FNYEAQ. The CDR3 coding sequence is TGTGCCAGCAGCTTAGAGGGATCCTGGAGGGACGAGCAGTACTTC. This translates into CASSLEGSWRDEQYF.

This clonotype was counted at least ten times. This rearrangement joins TRBV18 to TRBJ1-2, with unresolved D. Germline V CDR1 and CDR2: KGHSH, LQKENI. The CDR3 contains 11 residues. Deletions cut 2 bases from V and 8 bases from J, with 6 bases between. The CDR3 here is CASSPNEGYTF. CDR3 coding DNA: TGTGCCAGCTCACCAAACGAGGGCTACACCTTC.